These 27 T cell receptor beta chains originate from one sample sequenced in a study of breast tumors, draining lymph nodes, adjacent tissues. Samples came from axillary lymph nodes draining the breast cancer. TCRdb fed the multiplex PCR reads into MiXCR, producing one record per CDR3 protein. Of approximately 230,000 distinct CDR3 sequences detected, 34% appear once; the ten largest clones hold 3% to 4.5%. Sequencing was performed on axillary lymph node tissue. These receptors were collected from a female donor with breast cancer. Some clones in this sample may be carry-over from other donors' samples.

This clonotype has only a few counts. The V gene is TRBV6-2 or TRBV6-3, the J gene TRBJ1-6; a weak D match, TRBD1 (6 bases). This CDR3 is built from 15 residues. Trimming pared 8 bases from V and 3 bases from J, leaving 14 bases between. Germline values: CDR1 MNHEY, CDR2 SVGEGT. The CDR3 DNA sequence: TGTGCCAGCCTTACCCCCAGGGGCTATAATTCACCCCTCCACTTT. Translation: CASLTPRGYNSPLHF.

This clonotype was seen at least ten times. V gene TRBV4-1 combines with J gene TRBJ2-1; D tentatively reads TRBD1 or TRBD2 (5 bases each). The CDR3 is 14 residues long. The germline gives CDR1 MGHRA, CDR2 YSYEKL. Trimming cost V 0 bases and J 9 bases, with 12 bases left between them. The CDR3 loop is CASSQDSGRGEQFF. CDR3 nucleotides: TGCGCCAGCAGCCAAGATTCGGGAAGGGGTGAGCAGTTCTTC.

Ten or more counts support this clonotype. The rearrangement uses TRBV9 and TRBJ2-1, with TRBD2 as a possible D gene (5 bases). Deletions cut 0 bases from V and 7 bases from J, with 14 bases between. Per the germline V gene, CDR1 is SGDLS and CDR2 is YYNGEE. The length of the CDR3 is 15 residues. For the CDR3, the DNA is TGTGCCAGCAGCGTAGGGGTAGCGAGACTAAATGAGCAGTTCTTC. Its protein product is CASSVGVARLNEQFF.

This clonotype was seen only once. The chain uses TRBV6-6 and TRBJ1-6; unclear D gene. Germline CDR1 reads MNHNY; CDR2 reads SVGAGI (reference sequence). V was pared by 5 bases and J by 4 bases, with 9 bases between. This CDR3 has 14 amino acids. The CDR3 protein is CASSHEPYNSPLHF. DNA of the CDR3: TGTGCCAGCAGTCACGAGCCTTATAATTCACCCCTCCACTTT.

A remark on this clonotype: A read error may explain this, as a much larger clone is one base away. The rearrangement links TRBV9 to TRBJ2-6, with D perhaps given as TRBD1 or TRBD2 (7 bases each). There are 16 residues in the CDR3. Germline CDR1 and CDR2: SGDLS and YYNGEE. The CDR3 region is CAGSATGRAGANVLTF. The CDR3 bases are TGTGCCGGCAGCGCGACAGGGAGGGCTGGGGCCAACGTCCTGACTTTC.

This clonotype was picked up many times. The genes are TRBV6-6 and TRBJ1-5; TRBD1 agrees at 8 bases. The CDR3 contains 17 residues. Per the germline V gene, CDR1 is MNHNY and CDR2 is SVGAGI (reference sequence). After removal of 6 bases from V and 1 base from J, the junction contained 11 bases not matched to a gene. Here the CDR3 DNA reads TGTGCCAGCAGGGACCCAGGGGGCGGGTTGAGCAATCAGCCCCAGCATTTT. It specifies CASRDPGGGLSNQPQHF.

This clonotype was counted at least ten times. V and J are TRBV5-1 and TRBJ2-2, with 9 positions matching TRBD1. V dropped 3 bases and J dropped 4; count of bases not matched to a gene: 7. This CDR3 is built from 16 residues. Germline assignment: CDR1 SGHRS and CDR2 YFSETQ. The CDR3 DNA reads TGCGCCAGCAGCTCGACCGGGACAGGGCTCACCGGGGAGCTGTTTTTT. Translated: CASSSTGTGLTGELFF.

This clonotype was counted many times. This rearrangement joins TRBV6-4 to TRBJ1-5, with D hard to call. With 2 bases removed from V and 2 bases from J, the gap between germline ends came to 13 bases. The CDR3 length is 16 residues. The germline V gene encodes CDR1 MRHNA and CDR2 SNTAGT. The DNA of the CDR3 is TGTGCCAGCAGTGACCCGCCGGGGAGAGGCAATCAGCCCCAGCATTTT. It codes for CASSDPPGRGNQPQHF.

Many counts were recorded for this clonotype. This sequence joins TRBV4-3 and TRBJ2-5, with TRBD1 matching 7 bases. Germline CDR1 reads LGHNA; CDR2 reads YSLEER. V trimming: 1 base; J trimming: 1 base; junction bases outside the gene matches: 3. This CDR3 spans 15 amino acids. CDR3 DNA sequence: TGCGCCAGCAGCCAAGCGACAGGGTCCCAAGAGACCCAGTACTTC. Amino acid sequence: CASSQATGSQETQYF.

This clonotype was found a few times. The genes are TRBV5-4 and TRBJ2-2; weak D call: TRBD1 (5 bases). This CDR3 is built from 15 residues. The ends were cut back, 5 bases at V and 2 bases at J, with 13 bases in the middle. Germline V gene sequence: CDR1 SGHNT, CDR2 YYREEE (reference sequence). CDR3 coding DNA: TGTGCCAGCAGTTATGACAGTTATAACACCGGGGAGCTGTTTTTT. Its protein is CASSYDSYNTGELFF.

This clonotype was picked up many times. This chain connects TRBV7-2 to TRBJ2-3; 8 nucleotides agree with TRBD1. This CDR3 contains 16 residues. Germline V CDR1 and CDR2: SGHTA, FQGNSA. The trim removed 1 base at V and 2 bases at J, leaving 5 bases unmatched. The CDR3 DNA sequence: TGTGCCAGCAGCTTAGACAGGACAGGGTCCACAGATACGCAGTATTTT. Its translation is CASSLDRTGSTDTQYF.

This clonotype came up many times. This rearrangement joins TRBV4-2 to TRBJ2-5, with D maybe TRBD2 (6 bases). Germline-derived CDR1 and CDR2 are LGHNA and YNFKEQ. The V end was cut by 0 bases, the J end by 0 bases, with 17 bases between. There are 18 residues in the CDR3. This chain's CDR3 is CASSQDDQGGGYQETQYF. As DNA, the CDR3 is TGTGCCAGCAGCCAAGATGATCAGGGAGGCGGGTACCAAGAGACCCAGTACTTC.

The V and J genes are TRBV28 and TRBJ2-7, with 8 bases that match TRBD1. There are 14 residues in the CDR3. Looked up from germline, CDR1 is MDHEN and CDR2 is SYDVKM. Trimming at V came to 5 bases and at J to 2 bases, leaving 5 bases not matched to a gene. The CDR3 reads CASSAGTGTYEQYF. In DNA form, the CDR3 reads TGTGCCAGCAGTGCCGGGACAGGAACCTACGAGCAGTACTTC.

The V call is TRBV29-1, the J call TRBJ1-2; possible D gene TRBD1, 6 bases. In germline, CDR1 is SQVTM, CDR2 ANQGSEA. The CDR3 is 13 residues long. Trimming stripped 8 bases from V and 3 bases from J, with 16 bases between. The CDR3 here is CSLEGESDYGYTF. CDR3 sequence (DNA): TGCAGCTTGGAGGGGGAATCGGACTATGGCTACACCTTC.

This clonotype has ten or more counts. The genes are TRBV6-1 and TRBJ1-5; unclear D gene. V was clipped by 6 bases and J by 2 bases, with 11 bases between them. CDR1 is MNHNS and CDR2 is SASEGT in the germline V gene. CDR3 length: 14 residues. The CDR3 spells CASRWESGNQPQHF. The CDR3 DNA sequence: TGTGCCAGCAGATGGGAATCGGGCAATCAGCCCCAGCATTTT.

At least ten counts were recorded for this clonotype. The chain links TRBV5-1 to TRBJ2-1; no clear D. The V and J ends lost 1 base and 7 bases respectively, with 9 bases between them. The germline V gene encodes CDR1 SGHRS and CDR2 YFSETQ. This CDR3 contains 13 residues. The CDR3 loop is CASSLNSKNEQFF. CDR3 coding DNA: TGCGCCAGCAGCTTGAACAGTAAGAATGAGCAGTTCTTC.

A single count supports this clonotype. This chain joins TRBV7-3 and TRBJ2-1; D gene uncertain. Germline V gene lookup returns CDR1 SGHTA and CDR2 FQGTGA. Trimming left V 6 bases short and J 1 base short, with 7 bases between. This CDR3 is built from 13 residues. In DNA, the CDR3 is TGTGCCAGCAGGCCTGGGTCCTACAATGAGCAGTTCTTC. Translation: CASRPGSYNEQFF.

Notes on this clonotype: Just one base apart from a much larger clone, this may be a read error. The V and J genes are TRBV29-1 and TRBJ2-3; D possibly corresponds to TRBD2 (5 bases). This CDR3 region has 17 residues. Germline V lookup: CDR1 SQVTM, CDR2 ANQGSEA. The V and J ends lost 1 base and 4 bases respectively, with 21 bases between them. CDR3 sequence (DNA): TGCAGCGTTGAAGTGGCAGGCGGGTTTATGGGCGCAGATACGCAGTATTTT. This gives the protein CSVEVAGGFMGADTQYF.

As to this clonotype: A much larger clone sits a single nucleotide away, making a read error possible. CDR3 nucleotide sequence: TGTGCCAGCAGCGTAGGACCATTGGCTGGAAACACCACATATTTT. As protein: CASSVGPLAGNTTYF. This sequence joins TRBV9 and TRBJ1-3; D gene uncertain. Germline CDR1 and CDR2: SGDLS and YYNGEE. The CDR3 runs to 15 residues.

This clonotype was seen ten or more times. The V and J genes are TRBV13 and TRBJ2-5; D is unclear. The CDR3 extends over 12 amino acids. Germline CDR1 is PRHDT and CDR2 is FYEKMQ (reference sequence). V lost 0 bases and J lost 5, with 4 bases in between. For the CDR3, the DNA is TGTGCCAGCAGCTTAGGCCGGGAGACCCAGTACTTC. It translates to CASSLGRETQYF.

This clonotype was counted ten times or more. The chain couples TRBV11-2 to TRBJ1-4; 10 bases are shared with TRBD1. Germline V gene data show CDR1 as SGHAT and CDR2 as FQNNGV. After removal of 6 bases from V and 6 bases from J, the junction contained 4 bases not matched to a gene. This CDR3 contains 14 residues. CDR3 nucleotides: TGTGCCAGCAGTTTTGGGACAGGGGATGAAAAACTGTTTTTT. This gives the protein CASSFGTGDEKLFF.

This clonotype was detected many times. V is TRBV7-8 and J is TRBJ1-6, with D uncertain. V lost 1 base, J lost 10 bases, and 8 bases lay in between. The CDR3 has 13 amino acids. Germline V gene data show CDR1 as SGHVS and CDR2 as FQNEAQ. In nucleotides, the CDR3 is TGTGCCAGCAGCTTAGAGCACCAGTCACCCCTCCACTTT. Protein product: CASSLEHQSPLHF.

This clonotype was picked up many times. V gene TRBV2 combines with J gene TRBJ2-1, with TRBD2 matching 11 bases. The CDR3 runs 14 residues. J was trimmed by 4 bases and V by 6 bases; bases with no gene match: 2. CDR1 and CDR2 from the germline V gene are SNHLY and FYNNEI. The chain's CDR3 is CASRLAGVYNEQFF. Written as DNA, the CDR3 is TGTGCCAGCAGACTAGCGGGAGTATACAATGAGCAGTTCTTC. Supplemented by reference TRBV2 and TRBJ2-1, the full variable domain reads EPEVTQTPSHQVTQMGQEVILRCVPISNHLYFYWYRQILGQKVEFLVSFYNNEISEKSEIFDDQFSVERPDGSNFTLKIRSTKLEDSAMYFCASRLAGVYNEQFFGPGTRLTVL.

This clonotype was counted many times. The CDR3 DNA is TGTGCCAGCAGTGTAGGTGGGGGGATCTACGAGCAGTACTTC. This encodes CASSVGGGIYEQYF. The J gene is TRBJ2-7, the V gene TRBV6-4; perhaps TRBD2 as D (6 bases). The length of the CDR3 is 14 residues. Germline V gene lookup returns CDR1 MRHNA and CDR2 SNTAGT. V gave up 4 bases and J gave up 3 bases, with 13 bases separating them.

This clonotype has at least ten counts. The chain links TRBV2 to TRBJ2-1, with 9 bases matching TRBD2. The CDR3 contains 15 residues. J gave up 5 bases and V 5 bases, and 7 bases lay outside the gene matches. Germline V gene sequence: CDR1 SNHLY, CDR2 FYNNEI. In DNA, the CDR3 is TGTGCCAGCAGTATCATAGCGGGGGTGGACAATGAGCAGTTCTTC. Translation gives CASSIIAGVDNEQFF.

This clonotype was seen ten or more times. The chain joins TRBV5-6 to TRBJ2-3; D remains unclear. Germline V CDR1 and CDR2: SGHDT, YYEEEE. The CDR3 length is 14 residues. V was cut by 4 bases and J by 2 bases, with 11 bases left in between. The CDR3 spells CASSPDISTDTQYF. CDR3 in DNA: TGTGCCAGCAGCCCAGACATATCCACAGATACGCAGTATTTT.

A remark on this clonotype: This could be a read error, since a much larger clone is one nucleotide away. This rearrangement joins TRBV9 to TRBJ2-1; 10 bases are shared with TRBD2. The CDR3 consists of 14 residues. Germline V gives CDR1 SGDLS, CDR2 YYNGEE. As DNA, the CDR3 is TGTGCCAGCAGCGTAGGGCTAGCGGGGGATGAGCAGTCCTTC. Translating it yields CASSVGLAGDEQSF.